This T cell receptor (beta chain) was retrieved from a study of tumor and adjacent non-tumor tissue in lung cancer. On the study more broadly: The cohort had about twelve adenocarcinoma, a couple of squamous cell and 1 small cell patients.

TCRbeta libraries were built with three rounds of nested PCR, modified from ARM-PCR. TCRdb re-called the multiplex PCR reads through MiXCR, storing one row per CDR3 protein. The data contain around 82,000 distinct CDR3 sequences, roughly 80% of them singletons. The V gene's germline CDR1 is SGHAT and CDR2 FQNNGV. The CDR3 is 17 residues long. In the case of this clonotype: The antigen is undetermined. A junction end diverges from the germline sequence, so it may reflect a read error.

Study-level points and caveats: Significantly higher TCR diversity was found in tumor than normal lung. Top 100 clones took a larger repertoire share in normal lung.

This sample's RNA came from whole unsorted tissue. This non-tumor lung sample came from over 3 cm beyond the tumor edge. The sequencing input was distant non-tumor lung tissue. The chain links TRBV11-2 to TRBJ2-2, with a possible D match to TRBD2 (6 bases). The receptor comes from a man in his 60s with non-small cell lung cancer. The CDR3 is CASSLGTNALNTWELFF. CDR3 bases: TGTGCCAGCAGCTTAGGGACTAACGCCCTCAACACCTGGGAGCTGTTTTTT.